The sequence of this T cell receptor beta chain was determined in a study of cytomegalovirus exposure and HLA in healthy donors. Findings and caveats of the study: From TCR beta sequences, most subjects' HLA-A and HLA-B alleles were reportedly predicted accurately. Association of a missense DCLRE1C variant with TCR beta V- and J-gene trimming was reported in a later analysis.

Germline-derived CDR1 and CDR2 are SNHLY and FYNNEI. V shed 6 bases, J shed 2 bases, and the junction held 13 bases outside the gene matches. This CDR3 comprises 17 residues. Only a few counts were recorded for this clone. Its specificity is unknown. Vbeta (60) and Jbeta (13) primers were used in the PCR. Generated by immunoSEQ multiplex PCR, the TCRdb table keeps only in-frame clones and is missing some. The sample holds about 150,000 clones, around 80% seen once. The J gene is TRBJ2-1, the V gene TRBV2; 7 bases are a match to TRBD2. The sample comprised PBMCs. The sequence was obtained from a man aged 25-40 years in good health and CMV-seropositive. The CDR3, as DNA: TGTGCCAGCAGAGCGGGCTTTCGGGAGGCTCCCTACAATGAGCAGTTCTTC. It specifies CASRAGFREAPYNEQFF.